The TCR beta chain described here comes from a study of T-cell reconstitution after alpha-beta-depleted transplantation in children. Study observations and caveats: Some patients' high day-60 TCRbeta diversity was traced to surviving recipient T cells and thymic progenitors. Counts and diversity of T cells one year after transplant came mostly from newly produced T cells.

The CDR3 length is 14 residues. V shed 6 bases and J shed 4 bases, with 15 bases lying between them. This clonotype was seen repeatedly, ten times or more. Its antigen is unknown. A library of TCRbeta sequences, prepared with unique molecular identifiers, was generated. Each CDR3 protein gets one entry after TCRdb re-called the PCR reads with MiXCR. The table includes roughly 670,000 distinct CDR3 sequences, over 10% detected once. Sequenced here: PBMCs, sampled before TCRalphabeta/CD19-depleted stem cell transplant. This TCR came from a girl aged 2-10 years with congenital amegakaryocytic thrombocytopenia, due to receive a stem cell transplant. This rearrangement joins TRBV12-3 or TRBV12-4 to TRBJ1-1, with D perhaps TRBD1 (5 bases). The CDR3 DNA sequence: TGTGCCAGCAGCCCCAGTCCCGGGGGCACTGAAGCTTTCTTT. It is translated as CASSPSPGGTEAFF.